The 27 T cell receptor beta chains reported below all come from one sample, sequenced in a study of regulatory T cells in long-lasting Graves disease. Time point indicated: newly diagnosed GD, antithyroid drugs for less than 3 months. RNA from PBMCs was the source of the TCR library. Sequencing libraries for TCR beta were prepared with iRepertoire HTBI primers and Arm-PCR of CDR3 regions. TCRdb analysed the multiplex PCR reads with MiXCR anew, one entry per CDR3 protein. Of roughly 400,000 distinct CDR3 sequences listed, approximately 15% are singletons. This same sample was also taken into another study, of T cells in Graves' hyperthyroidism and ophthalmopathy.

The sample consisted of peripheral blood mononuclear cells (PBMCs), taken at new diagnosis, from a patient treated with antithyroid drugs. The receptors shown here come from a woman aged 40 to 50 with Graves disease.

At least ten counts were recorded for this clonotype. This chain joins TRBV27 and TRBJ1-6; a possible D gene is TRBD1 (6 bases). Germline V gene sequence: CDR1 MNHEY, CDR2 SMNVEV (reference sequence). Deletions cut 3 bases from V and 0 bases from J, with 12 bases between. This CDR3 spans 17 amino acids. The CDR3 DNA is TGTGCCAGCAGTTTCGGGGGCCTGAGCTCCTATAATTCACCCCTCCACTTT. This sequence encodes CASSFGGLSSYNSPLHF.

The V gene is TRBV20-1, the J gene TRBJ2-7; a weak D match, TRBD1 (5 bases). V shed 6 bases and J shed 1 base, with 16 bases lying between them. The germline gives CDR1 DFQATT, CDR2 SNEGSKA (reference sequence). The CDR3 sequence is 14 residues long. The CDR3 loop is CSATTDSLSYEQYF. CDR3 DNA: TGCAGTGCCACCACCGACAGCCTATCCTACGAGCAGTACTTC.

This clonotype was counted at least ten times. The chain recombines TRBV6-2 or TRBV6-3 with TRBJ2-1; 8 bases are a match to TRBD1. The CDR3 has 16 residues. Germline CDR1 reads MNHEY; CDR2 reads SVGEGT. J lost 3 bases, V lost 0 bases, and 4 bases had no gene match. The CDR3 loop reads CASSYSTTGGYNEQFF. CDR3 nucleotide sequence: TGTGCCAGCAGTTACTCTACCACAGGGGGCTACAATGAGCAGTTCTTC.

In this sample, this clonotype turned up a few times. The chain has TRBV28 and TRBJ2-7, with 7 bases fitting TRBD2. The germline gives CDR1 MDHEN, CDR2 SYDVKM. Trimming took 0 bases from V and 7 from J; bases not matched to a gene: 9. This CDR3 has 15 residues. The CDR3 DNA is TGTGCCAGCAGTTTATGCATTGGGACTACCCTGGAGCAGTACTTC. This translates into CASSLCIGTTLEQYF.

This clonotype appeared once. In DNA, the CDR3 is TGTGCCAGCAGTCGACAGGGGAGGGGACTAGCGGGACGCACAGATACGCAGTATTTT. Amino acid sequence: CASSRQGRGLAGRTDTQYF. The chain has TRBV12-3 or TRBV12-4 and TRBJ2-3, with 13 nucleotides matching TRBD2. Unmatched junction bases numbered 12, after V lost 5 bases and J lost 1 base. This CDR3 contains 19 residues.

In its sample, this clonotype was seen many times. V is TRBV11-3 and J is TRBJ1-4; TRBD1 is a possible D gene (6 bases). The CDR3 has 13 amino acids. Germline CDR1 SGHNT, CDR2 YENEEA. The V and J ends lost 5 bases and 7 bases respectively, with 11 bases between them. CDR3 in amino acids: CASSGNRAEKLFF. In DNA, the CDR3 is TGTGCCAGCAGCGGGAACAGGGCTGAAAAACTGTTTTTT.

In its sample, this clonotype was seen many times. The chain combines TRBV28 with TRBJ2-5; a weak D match, TRBD1 (6 bases). V was pared by 2 bases and J by 0 bases, with 7 bases between. Per germline, CDR1 MDHEN and CDR2 SYDVKM. The CDR3 length is 14 residues. DNA of the CDR3: TGTGCCAGCAGTTTAAGACAGGACCAAGAGACCCAGTACTTC. Translating it yields CASSLRQDQETQYF.

The J gene is TRBJ2-3, the V gene TRBV30; 8 positions agree with TRBD2. The J segment lost 2 bases and the V segment lost 6 bases, leaving 10 bases of the junction unmatched. The length of the CDR3 is 15 residues. Germline CDR1 reads GTSNPN; CDR2 reads SVGIG (reference sequence). The CDR3 coding sequence is TGTGCCTGCACCGAGGTAGCGGGGCTCACAGATACGCAGTATTTT. Translating it yields CACTEVAGLTDTQYF.

As to this clonotype: Just one base apart from a much larger clone, this may be a read error. This chain connects TRBV28 to TRBJ2-7; TRBD1 is a possible D gene (6 bases). The CDR3 contains 17 residues. The germline gives CDR1 MDHEN, CDR2 SYDVKM. Trimming took 7 bases from V and 2 from J, leaving 24 bases between them. The CDR3 coding sequence is TGTGCCAGCACCCACTCAGGCAGGGGCGATTCTACCTACGAGCAGTACTTC. This gives the protein CASTHSGRGDSTYEQYF. The variable domain in full, completed from reference TRBV28 and TRBJ2-7, reads DVKVTQSSRYLVKRTGEKVFLECVQDMDHENMFWYRQDPGLGLRLIYFSYDVKMKEKGDIPEGYSVSREKKERFSLILESASTNQTSMYLCASTHSGRGDSTYEQYFGPGTRLTVT.

This clonotype was detected ten times or more. The V and J genes are TRBV14 and TRBJ1-1; 8 bases fit TRBD1. J lost 10 bases, V lost 6 bases, and 10 bases had no gene match. Germline V gives CDR1 SGHDN, CDR2 FVKESK. CDR3 length: 13 residues. This CDR3 reads CASSQQPQGGAFF. The DNA for the CDR3 is TGTGCCAGCAGTCAACAACCACAGGGGGGAGCTTTCTTT.

The table lists this clonotype with many counts. The V call is TRBV11-3, the J call TRBJ1-4; D possibly corresponds to TRBD1 (6 bases). Germline V lookup: CDR1 SGHNT, CDR2 YENEEA. Trimming stripped 4 bases from V and 8 bases from J, with 11 bases between. The CDR3 runs 13 residues. The CDR3 DNA sequence: TGTGCCAGCAGCTACGGGACACAAGAAAAACTGTTTTTT. This translates into CASSYGTQEKLFF.

This clonotype was detected a few times. Given a far larger clone just one base away, this is likely a sequencing read error. This chain connects TRBV11-1 to TRBJ2-1, with D possibly called TRBD1 or TRBD2 (6 bases each). The germline V gene has CDR1 SGHAT and CDR2 FQDESV (reference sequence). V was cut by 5 bases and J by 10 bases, with 24 bases left in between. The CDR3 runs to 16 residues. The CDR3 region is CASSPSRGGITVEQFF. For the CDR3, the DNA is TGTGCCAGCAGCCCCTCCAGGGGCGGGATTACAGTGGAGCAGTTCTTC. Filled out from reference TRBV11-1 and TRBJ2-1, the complete variable domain reads EAEVAQSPRYKITEKSQAVAFWCDPISGHATLYWYRQILGQGPELLVQFQDESVVDDSQLPKDRFSAERLKGVDSTLKIQPAELGDSAMYLCASSPSRGGITVEQFFGPGTRLTVL.

The genes are TRBV30 and TRBJ2-4, with 8 bases that match TRBD2. The CDR3 contains 14 residues. V was pared by 0 bases and J by 8 bases, with 6 bases of the junction left unmatched. The germline CDR1 and CDR2 sequences are GTSNPN and SVGIG (reference sequence). CDR3 nucleotides: TGTGCCTGGAGTGTAGGCGGGAGGAACGACATTCAGTACTTC. Translated, it gives CAWSVGGRNDIQYF.

This clonotype was recorded at least ten times. The chain carries TRBV7-2 and TRBJ2-7; D call uncertain. The germline V and J ends were trimmed by 1 base and 6 bases, with 10 bases remaining between them. This CDR3 is 13 amino acids long. The germline V gene has CDR1 SGHTA and CDR2 FQGNSA. CDR3 region: CASSLGSWLEQYF. The CDR3, as DNA: TGTGCCAGCAGCTTAGGAAGCTGGCTCGAGCAGTACTTC.

This clonotype was counted ten times or more. DNA for the CDR3: TGCAGCGTTGAAGGCCGGGAGTTCAAGCATTTT. Its translation: CSVEGREFKHF. The rearrangement links TRBV29-1 to TRBJ1-5; the D is unclear. In germline, CDR1 is SQVTM, CDR2 ANQGSEA. CDR3 length: 11 amino acids. Trimming took 1 base from V and 14 from J, leaving 12 bases between them. The full variable domain, its missing parts supplied by reference TRBV29-1 and TRBJ1-5, is SAVISQKPSRDICQRGTSLTIQCQVDSQVTMMFWYRQQPGQSLTLIATANQGSEATYESGFVIDKFPISRPNLTFSTLTVSNMSPEDSSIYLCSVEGREFKHFGDGTRLSIL.

A remark on this clonotype: It may be a read error: a sequence one base away is much more abundant. V usage is TRBV20-1 and J usage is TRBJ2-7, with 11 nucleotides matching TRBD2. CDR1 is DFQATT and CDR2 is SNEGSKA in the germline V gene (reference sequence). CDR3 length equals 16 residues. The CDR3 bases are TGCAGTACTAGTACGGTCATAGCGGGAGGGCGATACGAGCAGTACTTC. This sequence encodes CSTSTVIAGGRYEQYF.

This clonotype has only a few counts. The chain uses TRBV3-1 and TRBJ1-1; D may be TRBD1 (5 bases). This CDR3 is built from 14 residues. The V end lost 4 bases, the J end lost 3 bases, and 12 bases lay between the germline ends. CDR1 is LGHDT and CDR2 is YNNKEL in the germline V gene (reference sequence). The DNA of the CDR3 is TGTGCCAGCAGCCTAGTCAGGGAGGACACTGAAGCTTTCTTT. Translation gives CASSLVREDTEAFF.

Only a few counts were recorded for this clonotype. The V gene is TRBV28, the J gene TRBJ2-5; maybe TRBD1 (5 bases). The length of the CDR3 is 14 residues. V dropped 6 bases and J dropped 3 bases, with 14 bases sitting between them. Germline CDR1 is MDHEN and CDR2 is SYDVKM. The CDR3: CASRRQTQEETQYF. The CDR3 coding sequence is TGTGCCAGCAGGAGACAGACACAAGAAGAGACCCAGTACTTC.

There are many counts of this clonotype. This rearrangement joins TRBV28 to TRBJ1-6; 9 nucleotides align to TRBD1. Germline CDR1 and CDR2: MDHEN and SYDVKM. The CDR3 is made up of 13 amino acids. Trimming removed 5 bases from V and 13 bases from J; junction bases left unmatched: 6. CDR3 sequence: CASSRDRDNPLHF. In DNA, the CDR3 is TGTGCCAGCAGTCGGGACAGGGATAATCCCCTCCACTTT.

The genes are TRBV10-3 and TRBJ1-5; unclear D gene. Germline V gene lookup returns CDR1 ENHRY and CDR2 SYGVKD. The CDR3 sequence is 15 residues long. V lost 3 bases, J lost 3 bases, and 12 bases lay in between. For the CDR3, the DNA is TGTGCCATCAGTGAAGGCCGGGCGAACAATCAGCCCCAGCATTTT. Amino acids: CAISEGRANNQPQHF.

This clonotype was recorded many times. The chain is built from TRBV30 and TRBJ2-7; TRBD1 agrees at 7 bases. J was trimmed by 2 bases and V by 4 bases; bases with no gene match: 5. The CDR3 is 13 residues long. Per germline, CDR1 GTSNPN and CDR2 SVGIG (reference sequence). CDR3 protein: CAWTWDSAYEQYF. The CDR3 DNA reads as TGTGCCTGGACCTGGGACAGTGCCTACGAGCAGTACTTC. The full variable domain, with the rest looked up from reference TRBV30 and TRBJ2-7, is SQTIHQWPATLVQPVGSPLSLECTVEGTSNPNLYWYRQAAGRGLQLLFYSVGIGQISSEVPQNLSASRPQDRQFILSSKKLLLSDSGFYLCAWTWDSAYEQYFGPGTRLTVT.

This clonotype was observed at least ten times. The J gene is TRBJ2-1, the V gene TRBV5-1; D is possibly TRBD1 (6 bases). CDR1 and CDR2 (germline): SGHRS, YFSETQ. The V and J ends lost 1 base and 0 bases respectively, with 23 bases between them. The CDR3 sequence is 20 residues long. CDR3 protein: CASSLFARRQATYSYNEQFF. CDR3 nucleotides: TGCGCCAGCAGCTTGTTTGCCCGTAGACAGGCAACATACTCCTACAATGAGCAGTTCTTC.

This clonotype was picked up many times. V gene TRBV28 combines with J gene TRBJ2-5, with TRBD2 identical over 7 bases. The CDR3 runs 15 residues. Trimming removed 4 bases from V and 1 base from J; junction bases left unmatched: 6. Germline-derived CDR1 and CDR2 are MDHEN and SYDVKM. DNA for the CDR3: TGTGCCAGCAGTTCCCCAGGGACTACCCAAGAGACCCAGTACTTC. Protein: CASSSPGTTQETQYF.

With regard to this clonotype: This could be a read error, since a much larger clone is one nucleotide away. The rearrangement joins TRBV28 to TRBJ2-5, with D tentatively TRBD1 or TRBD2 (8 bases each). CDR3 length: 16 amino acids. The V end was cut by 6 bases, the J end by 1 base, with 18 bases between. The germline V gene encodes CDR1 MDHEN and CDR2 SYDVKM. This chain's CDR3 is CASSQGASGFQETQYF. The DNA for the CDR3 is TGTGCCAGCAGCCAGGGGGCTAGCGGGTTCCAAGAGACCCAGTACTTC.

This clonotype was counted at least ten times. This sequence joins TRBV7-2 and TRBJ2-3; the match to TRBD1 covers 8 bases. The CDR3 contains 14 residues. J was trimmed by 5 bases and V by 4 bases; bases with no gene match: 5. CDR1 and CDR2 (germline): SGHTA, FQGNSA. The CDR3 loop is CASSSTGAGDTQYF. As DNA, the CDR3 is TGTGCCAGCAGCTCGACAGGGGCTGGAGATACGCAGTATTTT.

The V and J genes are TRBV6-2 or TRBV6-3 and TRBJ2-7; possibly TRBD2 for D (7 bases). Deletions cut 5 bases from V and 5 bases from J, with 19 bases between. The CDR3 totals 15 residues. The germline gives CDR1 MNHEY, CDR2 SVGEGT. CDR3 sequence reads: CASSEAGRGFDEQYF. Here the CDR3 DNA reads TGTGCCAGCAGTGAAGCGGGGAGGGGGTTCGACGAGCAGTACTTC.

The genes are TRBV28 and TRBJ1-5, with D tentatively TRBD1 (6 bases). The V end was cut by 5 bases, the J end by 6 bases, with 17 bases between. This CDR3 has 15 residues. Per germline, CDR1 MDHEN and CDR2 SYDVKM. As DNA, the CDR3 is TGTGCCAGCAGTCGACAGGAGGGTGGTGGTCAGCCCCAGCATTTT. Its protein is CASSRQEGGGQPQHF. Together with reference TRBV28 and TRBJ1-5, the CDR3 gives the full variable domain: DVKVTQSSRYLVKRTGEKVFLECVQDMDHENMFWYRQDPGLGLRLIYFSYDVKMKEKGDIPEGYSVSREKKERFSLILESASTNQTSMYLCASSRQEGGGQPQHFGDGTRLSIL.